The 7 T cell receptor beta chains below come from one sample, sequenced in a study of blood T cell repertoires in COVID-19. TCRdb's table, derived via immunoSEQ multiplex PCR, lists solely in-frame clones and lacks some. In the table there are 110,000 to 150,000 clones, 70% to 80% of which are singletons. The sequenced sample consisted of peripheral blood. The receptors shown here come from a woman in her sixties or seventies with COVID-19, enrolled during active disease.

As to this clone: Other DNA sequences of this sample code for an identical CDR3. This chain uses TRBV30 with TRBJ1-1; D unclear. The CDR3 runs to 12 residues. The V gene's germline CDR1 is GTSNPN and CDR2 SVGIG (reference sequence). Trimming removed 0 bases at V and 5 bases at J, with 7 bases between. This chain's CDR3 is CAWSVRGTEAFF. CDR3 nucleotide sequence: TGTGCCTGGAGTGTACGGGGTACTGAAGCTTTCTTT.

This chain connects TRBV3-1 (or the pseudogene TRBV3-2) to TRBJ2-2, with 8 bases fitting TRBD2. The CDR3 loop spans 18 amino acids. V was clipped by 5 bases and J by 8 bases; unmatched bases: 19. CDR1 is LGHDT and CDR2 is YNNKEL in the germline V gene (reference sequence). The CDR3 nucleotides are TGTGCCAGCAGCGCCTTCGGCGGGGCGGGGGGCCCTCGAGGGGAGCTGTTTTTT. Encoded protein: CASSAFGGAGGPRGELFF.

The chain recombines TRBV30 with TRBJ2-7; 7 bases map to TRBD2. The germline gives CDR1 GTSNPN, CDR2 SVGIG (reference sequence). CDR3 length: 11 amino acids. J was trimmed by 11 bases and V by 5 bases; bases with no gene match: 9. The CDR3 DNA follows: TGTGCCTGGGGTTTGGGGGGGAGGAAGTACTTC. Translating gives CAWGLGGRKYF.

Here the CDR3 DNA reads TGCGCCAGCAGCTCTCCGGGACTAGACTCTGGGGCCAACGTCCTGACTTTC. It encodes CASSSPGLDSGANVLTF. This rearrangement joins TRBV5-1 to TRBJ2-6; TRBD2 matches 8 bases. Per germline, CDR1 SGHRS and CDR2 YFSETQ. The CDR3 is 17 amino acids. With V trimmed by 3 bases and J by 0 bases, 5 bases remained unmatched.

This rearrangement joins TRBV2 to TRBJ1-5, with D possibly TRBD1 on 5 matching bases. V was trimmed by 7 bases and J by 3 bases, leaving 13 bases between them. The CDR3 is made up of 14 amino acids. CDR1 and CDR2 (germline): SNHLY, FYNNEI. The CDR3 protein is CASTLGVSNQPQHF. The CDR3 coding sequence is TGTGCCAGCACTTTAGGGGTGTCCAATCAGCCCCAGCATTTT. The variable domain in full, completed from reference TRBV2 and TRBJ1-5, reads EPEVTQTPSHQVTQMGQEVILRCVPISNHLYFYWYRQILGQKVEFLVSFYNNEISEKSEIFDDQFSVERPDGSNFTLKIRSTKLEDSAMYFCASTLGVSNQPQHFGDGTRLSIL.

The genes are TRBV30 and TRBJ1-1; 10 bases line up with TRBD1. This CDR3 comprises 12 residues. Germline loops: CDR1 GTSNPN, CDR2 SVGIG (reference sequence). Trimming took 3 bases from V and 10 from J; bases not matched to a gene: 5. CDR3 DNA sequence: TGTGCCTGGAGAGGGACAGGGGACTCAGCTTTCTTT. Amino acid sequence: CAWRGTGDSAFF.

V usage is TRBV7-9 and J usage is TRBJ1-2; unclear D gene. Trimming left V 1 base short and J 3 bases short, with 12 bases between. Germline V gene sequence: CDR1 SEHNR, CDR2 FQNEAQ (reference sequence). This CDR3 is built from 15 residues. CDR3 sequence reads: CASSLGQAMDYGYTF. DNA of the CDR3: TGTGCCAGCAGCTTAGGGCAGGCGATGGACTATGGCTACACCTTC.